The T cell receptor (beta chain) described here comes from a study of blood T cell repertoires in COVID-19. Per the original methods: The assay estimated nucleated cells by amplifying reference gene primers. Here immunoSEQ multiplex PCR was the method, and the copy in TCRdb shows in-frame clones only, minus some. V, J and clone size are taken as reported in that table, and D and trimming were inferred from the DNA itself. The sample lists around 110,000 clones, over 65% seen once, with about 5% in the top ten. As to this clone: Other nucleotide sequences from this sample produce the same CDR3.

The receptor was derived from a woman in her seventies with acute or convalescent COVID-19. Sequenced sample: peripheral blood.

The CDR3 DNA follows: TGTGCCAGCAGCTTACCCGGGACAGGGAACACTGAAGCTTTCTTT. Its protein product is CASSLPGTGNTEAFF. The chain couples TRBV7-8 to TRBJ1-1, with 8 bases lining up with TRBD1. Trimming removed 2 bases from V and 1 base from J; junction bases left unmatched: 3. Germline V gives CDR1 SGHVS, CDR2 FQNEAQ. This CDR3 is 15 amino acids long. Filled out from reference TRBV7-8 and TRBJ1-1, the complete variable domain reads GAGVSQSPRYKVAKRGQDVALRCDPISGHVSLFWYQQALGQGPEFLTYFQNEAQLDKSGLPSDRFFAERPEGSVSTLKIQRTQQEDSAVYLCASSLPGTGNTEAFFGQGTRLTVV.